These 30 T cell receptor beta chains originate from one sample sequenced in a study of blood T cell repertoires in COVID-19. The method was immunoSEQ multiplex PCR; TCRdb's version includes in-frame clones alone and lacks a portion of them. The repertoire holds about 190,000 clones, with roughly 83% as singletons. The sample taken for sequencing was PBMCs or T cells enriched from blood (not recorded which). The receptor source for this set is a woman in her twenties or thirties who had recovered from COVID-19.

CDR3 protein: CASSLPIPRAGADTQYF. The CDR3 bases are TGTGCCAGCAGCCTCCCAATTCCGCGGGCCGGCGCAGATACGCAGTATTTT. The chain uses TRBV5-4 and TRBJ2-3, with a weak D call TRBD2 (5 bases). CDR3 length: 17 amino acids. V lost 4 bases and J lost 4, with 22 bases in between. The germline V gene has CDR1 SGHNT and CDR2 YYREEE (reference sequence).

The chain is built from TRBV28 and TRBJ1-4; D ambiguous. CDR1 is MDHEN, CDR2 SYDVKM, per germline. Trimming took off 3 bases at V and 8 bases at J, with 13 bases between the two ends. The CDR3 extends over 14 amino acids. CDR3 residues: CASSLRASREKLFF. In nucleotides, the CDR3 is TGTGCCAGCAGTTTGAGGGCCTCGCGGGAAAAACTGTTTTTT.

The CDR3, as DNA: TGTGCCAGCAGTGCGGAGGGAGACTCCTACGAGCAGTACTTC. This encodes CASSAEGDSYEQYF. The V gene is TRBV6-4, the J gene TRBJ2-7; D perhaps matches TRBD2 (6 bases). This CDR3 region has 14 residues. V was trimmed by 4 bases and J by 0 bases, leaving 10 bases between them. Germline CDR1 reads MRHNA; CDR2 reads SNTAGT.

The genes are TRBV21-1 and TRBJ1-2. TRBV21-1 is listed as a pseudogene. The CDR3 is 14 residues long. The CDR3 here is CASRTRDCLYGYTF. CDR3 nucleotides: TGTGCCAGCAGAACCCGGGACTGCCTCTATGGCTACACCTTC.

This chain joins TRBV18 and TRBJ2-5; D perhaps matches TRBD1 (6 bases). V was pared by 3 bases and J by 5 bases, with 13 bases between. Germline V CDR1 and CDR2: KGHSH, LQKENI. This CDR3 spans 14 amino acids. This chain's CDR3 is CASSPLGTRETQYF. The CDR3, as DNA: TGTGCCAGCTCACCCCTGGGGACAAGGGAGACCCAGTACTTC.

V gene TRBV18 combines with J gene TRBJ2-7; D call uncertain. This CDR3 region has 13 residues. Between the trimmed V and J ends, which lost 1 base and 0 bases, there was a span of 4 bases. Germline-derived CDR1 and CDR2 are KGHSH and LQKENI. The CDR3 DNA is TGTGCCAGCTCACCACTGGCCTCCTACGAGCAGTACTTC. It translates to CASSPLASYEQYF. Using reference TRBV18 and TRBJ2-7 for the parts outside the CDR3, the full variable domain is NAGVMQNPRHLVRRRGQEARLRCSPMKGHSHVYWYRQLPEEGLKFMVYLQKENIIDESGMPKERFSAEFPKEGPSILRIQQVVRGDSAAYFCASSPLASYEQYFGPGTRLTVT.

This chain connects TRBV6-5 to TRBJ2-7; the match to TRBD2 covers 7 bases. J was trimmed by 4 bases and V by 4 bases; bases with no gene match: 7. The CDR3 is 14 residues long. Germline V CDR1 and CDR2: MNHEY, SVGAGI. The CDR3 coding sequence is TGTGCCAGCAGTTTAGCGGGCTGGGGTTACGAGCAGTACTTC. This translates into CASSLAGWGYEQYF.

The CDR3 sequence: CASSLAGRAQGETQYF. The CDR3 nucleotides read TGTGCCAGCAGCTTGGCAGGCAGGGCCCAAGGAGAGACCCAGTACTTC. The rearrangement joins TRBV5-4 to TRBJ2-5, with D tentatively TRBD1 (5 bases). The CDR3 has 16 amino acids. Germline CDR1 reads SGHNT; CDR2 reads YYREEE (reference sequence). V gave up 0 bases and J gave up 4 bases, with 16 bases separating them.

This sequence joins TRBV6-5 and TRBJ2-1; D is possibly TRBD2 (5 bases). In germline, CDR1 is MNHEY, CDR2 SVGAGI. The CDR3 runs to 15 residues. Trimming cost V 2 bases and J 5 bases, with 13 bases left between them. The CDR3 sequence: CASSYTGSLNNEQFF. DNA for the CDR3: TGTGCCAGCAGTTACACGGGATCTCTCAACAATGAGCAGTTCTTC.

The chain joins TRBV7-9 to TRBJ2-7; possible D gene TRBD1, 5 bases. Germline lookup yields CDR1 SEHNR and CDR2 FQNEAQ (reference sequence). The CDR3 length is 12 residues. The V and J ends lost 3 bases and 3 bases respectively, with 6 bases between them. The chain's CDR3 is CASSFDSYEQYV. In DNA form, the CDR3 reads TGTGCCAGCAGCTTTGACAGCTACGAGCAGTACGTC.

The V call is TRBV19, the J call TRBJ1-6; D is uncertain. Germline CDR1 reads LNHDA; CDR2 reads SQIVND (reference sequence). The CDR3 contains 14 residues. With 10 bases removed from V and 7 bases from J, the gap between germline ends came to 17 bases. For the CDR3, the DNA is TGTGCCACCAGTAATTGGGGAGGGAATTCACCCCTCCACTTT. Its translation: CATSNWGGNSPLHF.

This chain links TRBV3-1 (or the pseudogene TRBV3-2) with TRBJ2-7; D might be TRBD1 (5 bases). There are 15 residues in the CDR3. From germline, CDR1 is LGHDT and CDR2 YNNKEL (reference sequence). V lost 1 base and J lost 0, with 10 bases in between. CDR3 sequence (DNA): TGTGCCAGCAGCCAAGTCCTAGGGGCCTCCTACGAGCAGTACTTC. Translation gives CASSQVLGASYEQYF.

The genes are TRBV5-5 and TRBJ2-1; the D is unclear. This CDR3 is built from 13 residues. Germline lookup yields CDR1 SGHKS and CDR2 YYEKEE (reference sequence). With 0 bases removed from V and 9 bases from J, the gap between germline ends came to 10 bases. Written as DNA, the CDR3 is TGTGCCAGCAGCTTGGTTCGAGCAACTGAGCAGTTCTTC. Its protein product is CASSLVRATEQFF. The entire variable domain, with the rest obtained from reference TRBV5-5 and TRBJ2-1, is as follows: DAGVTQSPTHLIKTRGQQVTLRCSPISGHKSVSWYQQVLGQGPQFIFQYYEKEERGRGNFPDRFSARQFPNYSSELNVNALLLGDSALYLCASSLVRATEQFFGPGTRLTVL.

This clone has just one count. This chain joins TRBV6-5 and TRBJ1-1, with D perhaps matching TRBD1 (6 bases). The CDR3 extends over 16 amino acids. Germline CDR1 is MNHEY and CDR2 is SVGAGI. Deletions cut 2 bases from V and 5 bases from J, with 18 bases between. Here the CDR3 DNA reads TGTGCCAGCAGTTACCCCGTAGAACAGGGAGGGACTGAAGCTTTCTTT. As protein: CASSYPVEQGGTEAFF.

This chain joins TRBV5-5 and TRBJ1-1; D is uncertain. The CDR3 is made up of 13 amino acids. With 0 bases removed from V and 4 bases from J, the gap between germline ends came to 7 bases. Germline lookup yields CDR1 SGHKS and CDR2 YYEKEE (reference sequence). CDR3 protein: CASSLVQITEAFF. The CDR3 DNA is TGTGCCAGCAGCTTGGTCCAGATCACTGAAGCTTTCTTT.

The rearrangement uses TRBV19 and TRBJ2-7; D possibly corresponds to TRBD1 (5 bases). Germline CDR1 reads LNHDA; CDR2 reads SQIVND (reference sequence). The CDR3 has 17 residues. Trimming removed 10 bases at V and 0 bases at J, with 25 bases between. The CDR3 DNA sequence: TGTGCCATCGTCATTGGTCCGGACACCAAAAGCTCCTACGAGCAGTACGTC. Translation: CAIVIGPDTKSSYEQYV.

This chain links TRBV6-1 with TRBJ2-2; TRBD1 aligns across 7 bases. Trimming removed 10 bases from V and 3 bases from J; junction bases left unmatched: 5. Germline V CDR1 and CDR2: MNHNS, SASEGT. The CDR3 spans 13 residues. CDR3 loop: CAKGGFYTGELFF. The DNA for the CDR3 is TGTGCCAAAGGGGGCTTCTACACCGGGGAGCTGTTTTTT.

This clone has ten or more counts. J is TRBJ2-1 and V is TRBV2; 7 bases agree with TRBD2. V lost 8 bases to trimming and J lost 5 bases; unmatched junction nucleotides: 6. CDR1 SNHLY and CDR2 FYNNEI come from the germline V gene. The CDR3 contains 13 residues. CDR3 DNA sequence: TGTGCCAGCCAAATGGGAGGGAACAATGAGCAGTTCTTC. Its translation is CASQMGGNNEQFF.

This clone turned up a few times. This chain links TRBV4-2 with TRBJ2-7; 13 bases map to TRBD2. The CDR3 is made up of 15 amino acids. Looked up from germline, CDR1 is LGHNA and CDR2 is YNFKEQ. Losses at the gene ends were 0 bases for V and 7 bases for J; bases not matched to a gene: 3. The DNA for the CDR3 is TGTGCCAGCAGCCAAGAGGGACTAGCGGGACGGGAGCAGTACTTC. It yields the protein CASSQEGLAGREQYF.

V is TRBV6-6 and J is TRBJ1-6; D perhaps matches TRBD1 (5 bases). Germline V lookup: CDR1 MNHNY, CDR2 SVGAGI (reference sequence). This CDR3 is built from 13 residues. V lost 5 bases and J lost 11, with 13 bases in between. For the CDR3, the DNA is TGTGCCAGCAGTACTACAGGAGTACCACCCCTCCACTTT. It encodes CASSTTGVPPLHF.

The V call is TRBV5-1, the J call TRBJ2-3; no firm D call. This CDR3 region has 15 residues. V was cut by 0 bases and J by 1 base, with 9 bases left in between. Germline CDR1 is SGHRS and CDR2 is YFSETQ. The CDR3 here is CASSLDRERTDTQYF. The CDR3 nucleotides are TGCGCCAGCAGCTTGGACAGAGAACGCACAGATACGCAGTATTTT.

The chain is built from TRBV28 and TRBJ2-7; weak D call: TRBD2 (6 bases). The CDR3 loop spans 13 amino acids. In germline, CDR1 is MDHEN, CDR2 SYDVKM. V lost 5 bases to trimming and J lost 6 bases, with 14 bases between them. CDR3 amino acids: CASSRWGDLEQYV. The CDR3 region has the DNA TGTGCCAGCAGTCGGTGGGGGGATCTCGAGCAGTACGTC.

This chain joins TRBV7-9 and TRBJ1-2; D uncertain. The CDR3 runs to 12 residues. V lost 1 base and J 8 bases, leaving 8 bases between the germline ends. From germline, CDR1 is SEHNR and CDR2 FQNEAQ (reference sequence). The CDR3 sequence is CASSLGRRGYTF. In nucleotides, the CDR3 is TGTGCCAGCAGCTTAGGGCGGCGGGGCTACACCTTC. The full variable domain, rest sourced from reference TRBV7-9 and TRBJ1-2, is DTGVSQNPRHKITKRGQNVTFRCDPISEHNRLYWYRQTLGQGPEFLTYFQNEAQLEKSRLLSDRFSAERPKGSFSTLEIQRTEQGDSAMYLCASSLGRRGYTFGSGTRLTVV.

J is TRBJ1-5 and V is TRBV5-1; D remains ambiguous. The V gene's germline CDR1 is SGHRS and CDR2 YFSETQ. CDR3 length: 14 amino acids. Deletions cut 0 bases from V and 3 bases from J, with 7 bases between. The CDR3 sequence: CASSLESVNQPQHF. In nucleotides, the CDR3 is TGCGCCAGCAGCTTGGAGAGTGTCAATCAGCCCCAGCATTTT.

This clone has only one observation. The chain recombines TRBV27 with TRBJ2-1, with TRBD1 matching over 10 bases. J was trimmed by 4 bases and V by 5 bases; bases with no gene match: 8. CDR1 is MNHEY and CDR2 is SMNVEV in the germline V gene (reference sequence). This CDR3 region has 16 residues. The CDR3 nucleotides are TGTGCCAGCAGTCCCGAGACAGGGGGCACATACAATGAGCAGTTCTTC. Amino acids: CASSPETGGTYNEQFF.

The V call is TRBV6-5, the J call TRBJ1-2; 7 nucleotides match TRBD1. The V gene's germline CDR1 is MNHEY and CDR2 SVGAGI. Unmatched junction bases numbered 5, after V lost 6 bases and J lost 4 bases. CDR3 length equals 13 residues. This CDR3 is CASSPGGSYGYTF. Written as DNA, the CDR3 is TGTGCCAGCAGCCCAGGGGGTAGCTATGGCTACACCTTC.

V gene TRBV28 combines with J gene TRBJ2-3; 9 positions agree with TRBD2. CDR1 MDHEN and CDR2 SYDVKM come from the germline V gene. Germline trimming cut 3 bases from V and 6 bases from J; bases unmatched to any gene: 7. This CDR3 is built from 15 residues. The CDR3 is CASSLRGLAGDTQYF. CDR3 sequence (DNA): TGTGCCAGCAGTTTGCGGGGACTAGCAGGGGATACGCAGTATTTT.

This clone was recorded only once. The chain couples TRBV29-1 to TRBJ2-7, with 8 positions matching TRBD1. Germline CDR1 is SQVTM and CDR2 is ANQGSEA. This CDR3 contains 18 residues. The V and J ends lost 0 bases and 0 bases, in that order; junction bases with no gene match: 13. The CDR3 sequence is CSVEDLGQATRGSYEQYF. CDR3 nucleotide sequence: TGCAGCGTTGAAGATTTGGGACAGGCCACAAGGGGCTCCTACGAGCAGTACTTC.

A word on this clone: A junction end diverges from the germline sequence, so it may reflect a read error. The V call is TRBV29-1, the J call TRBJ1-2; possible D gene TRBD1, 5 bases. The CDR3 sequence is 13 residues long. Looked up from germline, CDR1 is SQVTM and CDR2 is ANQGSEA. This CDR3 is CSVERQPPGGVFF. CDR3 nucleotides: TGCAGCGTTGAAAGGCAGCCCCCGGGAGGGGTTTTTTTC.

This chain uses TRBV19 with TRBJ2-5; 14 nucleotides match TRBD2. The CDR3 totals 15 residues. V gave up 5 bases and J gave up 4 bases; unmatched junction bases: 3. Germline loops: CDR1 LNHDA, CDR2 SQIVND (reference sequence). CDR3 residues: CASSLGLAGGETQYF. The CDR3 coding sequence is TGTGCCAGTAGTCTCGGACTAGCGGGAGGAGAGACCCAGTACTTC. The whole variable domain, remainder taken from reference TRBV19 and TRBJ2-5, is DGGITQSPKYLFRKEGQNVTLSCEQNLNHDAMYWYRQDPGQGLRLIYYSQIVNDFQKGDIAEGYSVSREKKESFPLTVTSAQKNPTAFYLCASSLGLAGGETQYFGPGTRLLVL.